This TCR beta chain is drawn from a study of shared clonotypes between healthy human individuals (dated by TCRdb to the early 2020s). With respect to the entire study: Three men and a couple of women, aged 18 to 49 years, made up the cohort. For each donor, CD4 naive and CD4 memory were each given three plates, CD8 naive was given two plates, and CD8 memory was given one plate. Blood TCR repertoires of five healthy adults were deeply sequenced to estimate repertoire size and the extent of clonotype sharing between individuals. To increase sequencing depth and limit assay-specific biases, TCR repertoire library preparation and sequencing were carried out by different laboratories using diverse techniques. Each donor's leukapheresis produced roughly between roughly 0.94 and 9.5 billion PBMCs.

General study outcomes and caveats: Pairwise subsampling led to the expectation that sequencing depth would affect the degree of clonotype sharing among donors. Estimated clonotype richness was generally larger for naive than for memory subsets. The genetic and exposure-history diversity represented was limited by the small number of donors. Incomplete sequencing was indicated by rarefaction of sorted-subset datasets, despite the large sequencing depth. About 5% of naive CD4, roughly 3.6% of naive CD8, around 2.3% of memory CD4, and about 0.4% of memory CD8 clonotypes were shared across a handful of donors. Sampling was limited to blood, and TCR repertoires in tissue likely differ from TCR repertoires in blood. Higher generation probabilities were observed for clonotypes shared by all four sorted-subset donors than for non-shared clonotypes.

Using the deep immunoSEQ assay, multiplex PCR amplified TCR CDR3 regions from genomic DNA. Genomic DNA extracted from each cell subset was distributed evenly over all wells of several immunoSEQ 96-well plates, and each plate served as one replicate. For sorted subsets, about 0.2 ug genomic DNA, equal to about 30,000 T cell genomes, was loaded into each replicate PCR. Purified libraries were quantified with a Qubit 3.0 fluorometer, sized on a Bioanalyzer 2100, and re-quantified with the KAPA Library Quantification kit. Every immunoSEQ 96-well plate was sequenced on a dedicated single-read 150-cycle Illumina NextSeq 550 flow cell. The published analysis was carried out like this. The immunoSEQ output contained only junctional sequences without quality scores, so filtering could not match that applied to full-length reads. To assign V/J genes and CDR3, sequences were annotated using PyIR, a Python wrapper for IgBLAST v1.9, with IMGT germline references. Any read was removed if the V/J assignment was weak (E-value above 1e-6), the CDR3 was missing, or the read contained stop codons, out-of-frame junctions, or ambiguous translated residues. A V3J clonotype was defined by an identical inferred V gene, J gene, and CDR3 amino acid sequence. Percentage overlap between repertoires was calculated by dividing the number of shared unique clonotypes by the size of the smaller repertoire. RTK rarefaction, the Chao1 estimator, and Recon v2.1 estimates of unobserved clonotypes were used to assess repertoire richness. Generation probabilities for all TCRbeta clonotypes obtained by the gDNA method from several donors were computed using OLGA. Sourced from immuneACCESS, this table was stored by TCRdb with only in-frame sequences that have V and J called. A share of the clones is absent; for the studies checked, an unresolved V gene accounts for under half, and the remainder has no known explanation. For V, J and clone size, that table is used; D and trimming come from the DNA. Within this sample are millions of clones, with 90% to 95% of them counted one time only. In total, the top ten clones hold roughly 0.15% of the sample.

About this clone: The clone's antigen remains unknown. No base qualities exist here, and no much larger clone lies one base off it.

Healthy HIV-negative adults with no recently reported acute infections or vaccinations were included as donors. Every donor was a Caucasian adult residing in Nashville, Tennessee, USA. CD4+ T cells were enriched by magnetic negative selection, after which naive cells were positively selected on CD45RA and the negative fraction was taken as the memory subset. Blood was collected by leukapheresis, and PBMCs were isolated by Ficoll-Histopaque density gradient centrifugation and then cryopreserved in liquid nitrogen vapor phase. Analytical flow cytometry was used to check the purity and quantity of each magnetically sorted T cell population. From each sorted fraction, genomic DNA was isolated and quantified by UV absorbance on a Nanodrop 2000c. This clonotype originated in a man aged 18 to 35 in good health. The sample was naive CD4+ T cells sorted from blood. The meaning of the sample's cell subset or site label: CD45RA+ positively selected.

CDR3 loop: CASSSGLGTDTQYF. The nucleotide sequence is given as TGTGCCAGCTCATCAGGGTTGGGCACAGATACGCAGTATTTT. The sequence joins TRBV18 to TRBJ2-3; matching of 5 bases hints at TRBD1 as the D gene. V is clipped by 5 bases and J by 1 base, and the sequence between their germline boundaries is 10 bases long. In the germline V gene, CDR1 corresponds to KGHSH and CDR2 to LQKENI. CDR3 length: 14 amino acids, cysteine to phenylalanine. Only CDR3 DNA remains: 42 bases, in frame from the first base.